This section outlines one T cell receptor beta chain sequence together with its context. No antigen is known for it. This record comes from a study of graft-versus-host responses after intestinal transplantation. Study-wide context: Tacrolimus and steroids were given for around 3 years to all recipients after anti-thymocyte globulin induction.

Here immunoSEQ multiplex PCR was the method, and the copy in TCRdb shows in-frame clones only, minus some. The table lists 95,000 to 150,000 clones, 85% to 95% of them singletons. The CDR3 extends over 20 amino acids. V dropped 0 bases and J dropped 0 bases, with 21 bases sitting between them. Germline assignment: CDR1 MGHRA and CDR2 YSYEKL. The sample in question was unstimulated CD4+ T cells sorted from spleen or lymph node cells, obtained before intestinal transplant. The genes are TRBV4-1 and TRBJ2-4; no firm D call. This TCR derives from a human donor who received an intestinal transplant. DNA for the CDR3: TGCGCCAGCAGCCAAGACTGGGTTTTCGTGGCAGCACGAGCCAAAAACATTCAGTACTTC. As protein: CASSQDWVFVAARAKNIQYF.